This TCR beta chain was documented in a study of OX40 agonist ivuxolimab in advanced cancers. Study-wide findings and caveats: The average count of expanded clones was higher among CD8+ T cells than among CD4+. Both blood CD4+ and CD8+ T cells showed clonal growth by week 6 at 0.1 to 3.0 mg/kg.

The table came from immunoSEQ multiplex PCR; TCRdb's copy has only in-frame clones and leaves some out. The table records some 9,300 clones, roughly 63% of them present only once. About this clone: The antigen remains undetermined.

Trimming pared 2 bases from V and 9 bases from J, leaving 14 bases between. The V gene's germline CDR1 is GTSNPN and CDR2 SVGIG (reference sequence). The CDR3 totals 13 residues. This chain links TRBV30 with TRBJ1-5; D may be TRBD1 (6 bases). This specimen was CD4+ or CD8+ T cells sorted from blood, taken in a trial of the OX40 agonist ivuxolimab. The clonotype was recovered from an adult with an advanced solid tumor such as melanoma, head and neck, liver or kidney cancer. CDR3 amino acids: CAWSPSGVWPQHF. As DNA, the CDR3 is TGTGCCTGGAGTCCCTCAGGGGTTTGGCCCCAGCATTTT. The whole variable domain, remainder taken from reference TRBV30 and TRBJ1-5, is SQTIHQWPATLVQPVGSPLSLECTVEGTSNPNLYWYRQAAGRGLQLLFYSVGIGQISSEVPQNLSASRPQDRQFILSSKKLLLSDSGFYLCAWSPSGVWPQHFGDGTRLSIL.